This TCR beta chain was identified in a study of CXCR3-negative and CXCR3-positive naive CD8 T cells. Whole-study results and caveats: Diversity was high in both naive subsets and much lower in memory cells. After cryopreservation, CXCR3 expression dropped partially; most assays used fresh PBMCs. CXCR3-negative and CXCR3-positive naive cells shared comparable TRBV-TRBJ usage, but memory cells did not.

The TRB cDNA libraries were prepared by 5' RACE with UMI labels. TCRdb re-called the 5' RACE reads; one entry per CDR3 protein, DNA not given. This repertoire includes 56,000 or so distinct CDR3 sequences. The CDR3 contains 17 residues. Germline loops: CDR1 MDHEN, CDR2 SYDVKM. Subsets of CD8+ T cells were each sorted in triplicate at approximately 270,000 cells apiece. In the case of this clonotype: As yet, its antigen is unknown.

This TCR was sampled from a human donor in good health. Some clones in this sample may be carry-over from other donors' samples. The chain joins TRBV28 to TRBJ2-7; absent DNA, TCRdb's TRBD1 call cannot be checked. Sequencing was performed on memory CD8+ T cells from blood. CDR3 sequence: CASSFPKDRERAYEQYF.